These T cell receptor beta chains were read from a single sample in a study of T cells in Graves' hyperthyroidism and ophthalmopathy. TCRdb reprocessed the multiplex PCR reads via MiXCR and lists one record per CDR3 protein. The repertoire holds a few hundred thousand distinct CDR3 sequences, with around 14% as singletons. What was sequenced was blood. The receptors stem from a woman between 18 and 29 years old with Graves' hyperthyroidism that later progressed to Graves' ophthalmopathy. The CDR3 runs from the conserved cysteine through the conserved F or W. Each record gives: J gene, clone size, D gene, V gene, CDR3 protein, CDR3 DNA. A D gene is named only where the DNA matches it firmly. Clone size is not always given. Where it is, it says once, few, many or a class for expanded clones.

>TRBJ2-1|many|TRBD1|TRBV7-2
CASSWGQEINEQFF
TGTGCCAGCAGCTGGGGACAGGAGATCAATGAGCAGTTCTTC
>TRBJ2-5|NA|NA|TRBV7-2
CASSLSHLRETQYF
TGTGCCAGCAGCTTATCCCACCTTCGAGAGACCCAGTACTTC
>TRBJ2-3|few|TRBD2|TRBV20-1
CSALPGLLTDTQYF
TGCAGTGCCTTACCGGGACTACTTACAGATACGCAGTATTTT
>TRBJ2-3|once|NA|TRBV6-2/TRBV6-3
CASSQVGTHPDTQYF
TGTGCCAGCAGCCAAGTAGGGACCCATCCAGATACGCAGTATTTT
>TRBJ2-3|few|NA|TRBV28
CASSPSRTRDTWRTDTQYF
TGTGCCAGCAGTCCATCACGAACCCGGGACACTTGGCGCACAGATACGCAGTATTTT
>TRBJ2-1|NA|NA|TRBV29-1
CSGLGGSYNEQFF
TGCAGCGGTCTTGGGGGGTCCTACAATGAGCAGTTCTTC
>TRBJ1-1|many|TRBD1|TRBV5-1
CASSRQGGNTEAFF
TGCGCCAGCAGCCGACAGGGGGGCAACACTGAAGCTTTCTTT
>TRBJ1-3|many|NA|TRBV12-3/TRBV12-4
CASSRNGNTIYF
TGTGCCAGCAGTCGTAATGGAAACACCATATATTTT
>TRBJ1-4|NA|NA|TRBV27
CASSLGASTNEKLFF
TGTGCCAGCAGTTTGGGGGCGAGCACTAATGAAAAACTGTTTTTT
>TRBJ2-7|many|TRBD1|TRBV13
CASSPGQPASYEQYF
TGTGCCAGCAGCCCGGGACAGCCGGCCTCCTACGAGCAGTACTTC
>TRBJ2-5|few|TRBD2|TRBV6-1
CATAGGGRARGTQYF
TGTGCCACAGCCGGGGGCGGGAGGGCCCGCGGGACCCAGTACTTC
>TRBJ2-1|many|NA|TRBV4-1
CASSPIGQGEVYNEQFF
TGCGCCAGCAGCCCAATAGGGCAGGGTGAGGTCTACAATGAGCAGTTCTTC
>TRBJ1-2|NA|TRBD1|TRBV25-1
CASRSTTPGQGGISYGYTF
TGTGCCAGCAGGTCAACTACCCCGGGACAGGGTGGGATTAGCTATGGCTACACCTTC
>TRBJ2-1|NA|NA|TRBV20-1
CSAREGAYNEQFF
TGCAGTGCTAGAGAGGGGGCCTACAATGAGCAGTTCTTC
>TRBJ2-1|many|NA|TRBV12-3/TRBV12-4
CASSVNNEQFF
TGTGCCAGCAGCGTCAACAATGAGCAGTTCTTC
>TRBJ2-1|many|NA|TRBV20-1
CSASSGSYNEQFF
TGCAGTGCTAGTTCGGGCTCCTACAATGAGCAGTTCTTC
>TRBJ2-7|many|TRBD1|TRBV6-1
CASDRQGGETYEQYF
TGTGCCAGCGACCGACAGGGCGGAGAGACCTACGAGCAGTACTTC
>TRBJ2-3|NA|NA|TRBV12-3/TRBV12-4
CASFLRQQDTDTQYF
TGTGCCAGCTTTTTAAGGCAGCAAGACACAGATACGCAGTATTTT
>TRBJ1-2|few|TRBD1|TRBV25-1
CASSAGQGVGGYTF
TGTGCCAGCAGTGCCGGACAGGGCGTCGGAGGCTACACCTTC
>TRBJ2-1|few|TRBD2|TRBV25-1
CASSESSGRGNEQFF
TGTGCCAGCAGTGAATCTAGCGGGAGGGGAAATGAGCAGTTCTTC
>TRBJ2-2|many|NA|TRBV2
CASSESPSRGASTGELFF
TGTGCCAGCAGTGAATCCCCATCCCGGGGGGCCTCCACCGGGGAGCTGTTTTTT
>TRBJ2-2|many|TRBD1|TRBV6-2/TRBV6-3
CACRTGSDTGELFF
TGTGCCTGCCGGACAGGGTCGGACACCGGGGAGCTGTTTTTT
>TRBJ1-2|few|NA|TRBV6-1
CASSEEAGSGFNGYTF
TGTGCCAGCAGTGAAGAGGCAGGATCGGGCTTTAATGGCTACACCTTC
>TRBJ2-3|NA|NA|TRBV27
CASSWRDTDTQYF
TGTGCCAGCAGTTGGCGGGACACAGATACGCAGTATTTT
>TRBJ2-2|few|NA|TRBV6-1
CASSSRVTGELFF
TGTGCCAGCAGTTCCAGGGTTACCGGGGAGCTGTTTTTT
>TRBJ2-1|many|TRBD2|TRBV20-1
CSARYSGRPGADNEQFF
TGCAGTGCTAGATACAGCGGGAGGCCAGGCGCGGACAATGAGCAGTTCTTC
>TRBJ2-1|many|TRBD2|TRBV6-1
CASTFIFGGGGGYNEQFF
TGTGCCAGCACATTCATATTCGGCGGGGGGGGAGGATACAATGAGCAGTTCTTC
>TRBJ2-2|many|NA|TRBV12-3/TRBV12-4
CASSLEVEAGELFF
TGTGCCAGCAGTTTAGAAGTAGAGGCCGGGGAGCTGTTTTTT
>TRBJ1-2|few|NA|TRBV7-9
CASSLVQGPGGYTF
TGTGCCAGCAGCTTAGTTCAGGGCCCGGGCGGCTACACCTTC
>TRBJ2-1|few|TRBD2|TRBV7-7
CASSLVSGSLNEQFF
TGTGCTAGCAGCTTAGTCAGCGGGAGTTTAAATGAGCAGTTCTTC
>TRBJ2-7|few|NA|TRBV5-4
CASTWRGSYEQYF
TGTGCCAGCACCTGGAGGGGGTCCTACGAGCAGTACTTC
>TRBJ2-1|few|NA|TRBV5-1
CASSLARETYNEQFF
TGCGCCAGCAGCTTGGCCAGGGAAACCTACAATGAGCAGTTCTTC
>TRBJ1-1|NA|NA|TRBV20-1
CSASSGANTEAFF
TGCAGTGCTAGTTCAGGGGCGAACACTGAAGCTTTCTTT
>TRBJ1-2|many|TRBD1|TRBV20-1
CSSPTGTARSNYGYTF
TGCAGTTCCCCTACTGGGACAGCACGTTCTAACTATGGCTACACCTTC
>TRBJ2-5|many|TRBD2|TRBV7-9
CASSRPLLAAQETQYF
TGTGCCAGCAGCCGCCCGCTCCTAGCGGCTCAAGAGACCCAGTACTTC
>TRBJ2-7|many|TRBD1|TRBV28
CASSFRGPAYEQYF
TGTGCCAGCAGTTTCAGGGGGCCGGCCTACGAGCAGTACTTC
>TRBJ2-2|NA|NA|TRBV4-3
CASSQDGQVGGELFF
TGCGCCAGCAGCCAAGACGGTCAGGTGGGCGGGGAGCTGTTTTTT
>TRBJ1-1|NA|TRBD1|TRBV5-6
CASRGGTGLNTEAFF
TGTGCCAGCAGAGGGGGGACAGGTTTGAACACTGAAGCTTTCTTT
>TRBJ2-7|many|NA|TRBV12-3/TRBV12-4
CASSLAPGGYIYEQYF
TGTGCCAGCAGTTTAGCGCCCGGGGGCTATATCTACGAGCAGTACTTC
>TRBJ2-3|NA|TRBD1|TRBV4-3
CASSQGGGSSTDTQYF
TGCGCCAGCAGCCAAGGAGGGGGCTCTAGCACAGATACGCAGTATTTT
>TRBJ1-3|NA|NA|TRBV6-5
CASSYQGNPSGNTIYF
TGTGCCAGCAGTTACCAGGGGAACCCCTCTGGAAACACCATATATTTT
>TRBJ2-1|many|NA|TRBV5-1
CASSHREGSYNEQFF
TGCGCCAGCAGCCACAGGGAGGGCAGCTACAATGAGCAGTTCTTC
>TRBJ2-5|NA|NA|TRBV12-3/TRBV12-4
CASSYSNSQETQYF
TGTGCCAGCAGTTACTCGAACAGTCAAGAGACCCAGTACTTC
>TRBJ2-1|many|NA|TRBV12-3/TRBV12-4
CASSLALSGGEQFF
TGTGCCAGCAGTTTAGCGCTCTCGGGGGGCGAGCAGTTCTTC
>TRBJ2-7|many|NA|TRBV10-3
CAISGPDKPEQYF
TGTGCCATCAGTGGCCCGGACAAACCCGAGCAGTACTTC
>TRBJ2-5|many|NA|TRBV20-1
CSARTGRGIGETQYF
TGCAGTGCTAGGACAGGACGAGGAATAGGGGAGACCCAGTACTTC
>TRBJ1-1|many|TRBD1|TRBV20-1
CSASRTGMNTEAFF
TGCAGTGCTTCTCGGACAGGTATGAACACTGAAGCTTTCTTT
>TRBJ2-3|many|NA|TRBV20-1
CSARDRAGYSTDTQYF
TGCAGTGCTAGAGATCGGGCGGGTTATAGCACAGATACGCAGTATTTT